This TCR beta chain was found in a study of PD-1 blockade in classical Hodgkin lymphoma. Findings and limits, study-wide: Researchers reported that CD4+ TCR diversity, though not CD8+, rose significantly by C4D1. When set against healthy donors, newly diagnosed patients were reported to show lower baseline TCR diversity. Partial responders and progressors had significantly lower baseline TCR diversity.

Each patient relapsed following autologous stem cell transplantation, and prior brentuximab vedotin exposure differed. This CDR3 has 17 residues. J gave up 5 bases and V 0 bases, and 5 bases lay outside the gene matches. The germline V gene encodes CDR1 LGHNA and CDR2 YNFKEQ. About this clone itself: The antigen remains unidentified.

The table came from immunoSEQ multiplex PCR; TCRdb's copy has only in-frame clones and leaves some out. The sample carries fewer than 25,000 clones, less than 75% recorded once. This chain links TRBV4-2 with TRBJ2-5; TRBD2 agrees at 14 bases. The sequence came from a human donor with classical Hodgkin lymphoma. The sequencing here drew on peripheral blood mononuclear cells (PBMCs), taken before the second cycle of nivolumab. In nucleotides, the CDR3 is TGTGCCAGCAGCCAAGATTGGGGACTAGCGGGAGTCGAGACCCAGTACTTC. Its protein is CASSQDWGLAGVETQYF.